The 23 T cell receptor beta chains presented below share a single source sample, sequenced in a study of blood T cell repertoires in COVID-19. Profiled with immunoSEQ multiplex PCR; TCRdb holds only in-frame clones, not every one. Counted here are around 300,000 clones, 85% to 90% occurring once; the ten biggest clones make up 2% to 2.5%. Sequencing was carried out using PBMCs or T cells enriched from blood (not recorded which). All receptors derive from a woman aged 60-70 years in a cohort exposed to, infected with or recovered from COVID-19 (not recorded which).

This rearrangement joins TRBV24-1 to TRBJ2-2; 9 bases fit TRBD1. Germline assignment: CDR1 KGHDR and CDR2 SFDVKD. The CDR3 consists of 16 residues. J was trimmed by 4 bases and V by 4 bases; bases with no gene match: 6. The CDR3 nucleotides are TGTGCCACCAGTGAATATGGGACAGGGCCCACCGGGGAGCTGTTTTTT. This codes for CATSEYGTGPTGELFF.

This chain joins TRBV6-5 and TRBJ2-5; TRBD1 is a possible D gene (6 bases). CDR3 length equals 15 residues. Germline CDR1 reads MNHEY; CDR2 reads SVGAGI. V was cut by 5 bases and J by 4 bases, with 17 bases left in between. The CDR3 DNA follows: TGTGCCAGCAGTACCCCGAATCAGGGGAGAGAGACCCAGTACTTC. Amino acid sequence: CASSTPNQGRETQYF.

This rearrangement joins TRBV18 to TRBJ1-1, with a possible D match to TRBD1 (5 bases). The CDR3 spans 15 residues. Germline V gene data show CDR1 as KGHSH and CDR2 as LQKENI. The ends were cut back, 3 bases at V and 0 bases at J, with 11 bases in the middle. The CDR3 is CASSPKQGVNTEAFF. The CDR3 DNA follows: TGTGCCAGCTCACCCAAACAAGGGGTGAACACTGAAGCTTTCTTT.

This clone occurred a few times. V usage is TRBV19 and J usage is TRBJ1-5; D gene ambiguous. The germline V and J ends were trimmed by 3 bases and 3 bases, with 9 bases remaining between them. Germline CDR1 is LNHDA and CDR2 is SQIVND (reference sequence). The CDR3 is made up of 14 amino acids. The DNA of the CDR3 is TGTGCCAGTAGTATTGGCAGGTACAATCAGCCCCAGCATTTT. It encodes CASSIGRYNQPQHF.

The chain has TRBV6-5 and TRBJ1-1; 9 bases line up with TRBD1. CDR1 MNHEY and CDR2 SVGAGI come from the germline V gene. The V segment lost 2 bases and the J segment 5 bases; nucleotides outside the gene matches: 6. The CDR3 has 15 amino acids. The CDR3 DNA reads as TGTGCCAGCAGTTACGTGGGACAGGGTACGACTGAAGCTTTCTTT. The encoded protein is CASSYVGQGTTEAFF.

V usage is TRBV28 and J usage is TRBJ1-2, with D possibly being TRBD1 (6 bases). The CDR3 sequence is 12 residues long. Between the trimmed V and J ends, which lost 9 bases and 5 bases, there was a span of 13 bases. Germline CDR1 and CDR2: MDHEN and SYDVKM. CDR3 loop: CASQRGQYGYTF. Here the CDR3 DNA reads TGTGCCAGTCAGAGAGGACAGTATGGCTACACCTTC.

The chain recombines TRBV13 with TRBJ1-6; 8 bases fit TRBD1. The V segment lost 1 base and the J segment 6 bases; nucleotides outside the gene matches: 14. This CDR3 spans 19 amino acids. Germline lookup yields CDR1 PRHDT and CDR2 FYEKMQ (reference sequence). The CDR3 DNA reads TGTGCCAGCAGCTTAGAGAATCTGCCCGGGACAGGCGGTAATTCACCCCTCCACTTT. Encoded protein: CASSLENLPGTGGNSPLHF.

The genes are TRBV28 and TRBJ2-3, with 8 bases identical to TRBD2. J was trimmed by 2 bases and V by 3 bases; bases with no gene match: 7. The CDR3 sequence is 16 residues long. Per the germline V gene, CDR1 is MDHEN and CDR2 is SYDVKM. CDR3 bases: TGTGCCAGCAGTTTGCTGCTAGCGGGCCTCACAGATACGCAGTATTTT. It specifies CASSLLLAGLTDTQYF.

This clone has more than one count but fewer than ten. The chain employs TRBV18 and TRBJ2-5; the D gene is possibly TRBD2 (5 bases). V lost 0 bases and J lost 3, with 11 bases in between. The CDR3 spans 15 residues. Germline V gives CDR1 KGHSH, CDR2 LQKENI. The CDR3 region is CASSPPSTNEETQYF. CDR3 sequence (DNA): TGTGCCAGCTCACCACCCTCGACTAACGAAGAGACCCAGTACTTC.

This clone was seen only a few times. V gene TRBV14 combines with J gene TRBJ2-3; maybe TRBD2 (5 bases). Germline V gives CDR1 SGHDN, CDR2 FVKESK. Trimming took off 2 bases at V and 2 bases at J, with 8 bases between the two ends. CDR3 size: 14 residues. DNA of the CDR3: TGTGCCAGCAGCCAATACGGGATCACAGATACGCAGTATTTT. This sequence encodes CASSQYGITDTQYF.

V is TRBV19 and J is TRBJ1-5; 9 bases match TRBD1. J gave up 6 bases and V 7 bases, and 10 bases lay outside the gene matches. CDR3 length: 15 amino acids. The germline V gene encodes CDR1 LNHDA and CDR2 SQIVND (reference sequence). The CDR3 region has the DNA TGTGCCAGTATCGACCGGGGACAGGGCGGTCAGCCCCAGCATTTT. It yields the protein CASIDRGQGGQPQHF.

This chain joins TRBV21-1 and TRBJ2-7; the table's TRBD2 call for D was not verified on the DNA. TRBV21-1 corresponds to a pseudogene. This CDR3 comprises 16 residues. The CDR3 DNA is TGTGCCAGCAGCAATCGGGAGCGGGAAACGGACTACGAGCAGTACTTC. Its translation: CASSNRERETDYEQYF.

The chain couples TRBV7-9 to TRBJ2-7; 10 bases match TRBD1. Germline V lookup: CDR1 SEHNR, CDR2 FQNEAQ (reference sequence). The CDR3 extends over 15 amino acids. V was pared by 5 bases and J by 4 bases, with 8 bases of the junction left unmatched. The CDR3 DNA reads TGTGCCAGCAGCACAGGACAGGGGGTGCCATACGAGCAGTACTTC. It is translated as CASSTGQGVPYEQYF.

V is TRBV19 and J is TRBJ2-5; 8 bases line up with TRBD1. The CDR3 has 13 residues. V lost 6 bases and J lost 5; bases outside the gene matches: 5. The germline V gene encodes CDR1 LNHDA and CDR2 SQIVND (reference sequence). CDR3 bases: TGTGCCAGTAGAGGGACAGGCCCTGAGACCCAGTACTTC. As protein: CASRGTGPETQYF.

The V and J genes are TRBV11-3 and TRBJ1-5, with D uncertain. CDR1 is SGHNT and CDR2 is YENEEA in the germline V gene. V dropped 5 bases and J dropped 4 bases, with 3 bases sitting between them. CDR3 size: 11 residues. Written as DNA, the CDR3 is TGTGCCAGCAGCCAAAATCAGCCCCAGCATTTT. This translates into CASSQNQPQHF. The whole variable domain, remainder taken from reference TRBV11-3 and TRBJ1-5, is EAGVVQSPRYKIIEKKQPVAFWCNPISGHNTLYWYLQNLGQGPELLIRYENEEAVDDSQLPKDRFSAERLKGVDSTLKIQPAELGDSAVYLCASSQNQPQHFGDGTRLSIL.

The gene calls are TRBV6-1 and TRBJ2-5, with 16 bases matching TRBD2. CDR1 is MNHNS, CDR2 SASEGT, per germline. CDR3 size: 21 residues. J lost 6 bases, V lost 0 bases, and 16 bases had no gene match. The CDR3 DNA sequence: TGTGCCAGCAGTGAAGCAGGGGATTCCGGGACTAGCGGGAGGGCCAGGAAGACCCAGTACTTC. It translates to CASSEAGDSGTSGRARKTQYF.

The chain joins TRBV9 to TRBJ1-2; 7 positions match TRBD1. CDR3 length equals 17 residues. The trim removed 1 base at V and 12 bases at J, leaving 21 bases unmatched. Germline CDR1 is SGDLS and CDR2 is YYNGEE. The CDR3 nucleotides are TGTGCCAGCAGCGTATCGGATCGACAGGGTAAAACGGCTTCGGACACCTTC. Translating it yields CASSVSDRQGKTASDTF.

The gene calls are TRBV28 and TRBJ1-2; the match to TRBD1 covers 8 bases. The CDR3 consists of 13 residues. Looked up from germline, CDR1 is MDHEN and CDR2 is SYDVKM. V was clipped by 2 bases and J by 5 bases; unmatched bases: 1. The CDR3 bases are TGTGCCAGCAGTTTACGGACAGGGTATGGCTACACCTTC. Amino acid sequence: CASSLRTGYGYTF.

The V and J genes are TRBV30 and TRBJ2-7; 9 bases match TRBD2. Looked up from germline, CDR1 is GTSNPN and CDR2 is SVGIG (reference sequence). Trimming took 4 bases from V and 6 from J; bases not matched to a gene: 13. The CDR3 is 15 amino acids. The CDR3 is CAWKGLAGGPREQYF. CDR3 bases: TGTGCCTGGAAGGGACTGGCGGGAGGGCCGCGCGAGCAGTACTTC.

The V gene is TRBV28, the J gene TRBJ1-3; 9 bases align to TRBD1. This CDR3 contains 16 residues. CDR1 and CDR2 (germline): MDHEN, SYDVKM. The V gene end was trimmed by 5 bases and the J gene end by 4 bases; junction bases not matched to a gene: 9. The CDR3 region has the DNA TGTGCCAGCAGTGGGGACAGGGAGGCCGCCGGAAACACCATATATTTT. Translated: CASSGDREAAGNTIYF.

The sample holds a few counts of this clone. The chain combines TRBV27 with TRBJ2-7; D perhaps matches TRBD2 (5 bases). This CDR3 is built from 13 residues. Looked up from germline, CDR1 is MNHEY and CDR2 is SMNVEV (reference sequence). Trimming took off 5 bases at V and 3 bases at J, with 11 bases between the two ends. The CDR3 spells CASSPTTNYEQYF. As DNA, the CDR3 is TGTGCCAGCAGTCCGACTACTAACTACGAGCAGTACTTC.

This clone has a handful of counts. The rearrangement uses TRBV5-4 and TRBJ1-2, with TRBD1 matching 8 bases. Germline trimming cut 4 bases from V and 3 bases from J; bases unmatched to any gene: 8. The germline V gene has CDR1 SGHNT and CDR2 YYREEE (reference sequence). This CDR3 spans 15 amino acids. In DNA form, the CDR3 reads TGTGCCAGCAGCCCCGGACAGGGCCCAGACTATGGCTACACCTTC. It yields the protein CASSPGQGPDYGYTF.

V usage is TRBV29-1 and J usage is TRBJ2-5; D is unclear. The CDR3 spans 10 residues. The V end was cut by 5 bases, the J end by 2 bases, with 3 bases between. Germline CDR1 is SQVTM and CDR2 is ANQGSEA. The CDR3 sequence: CSVQQETQYF. DNA of the CDR3: TGCAGCGTTCAGCAAGAGACCCAGTACTTC.